This TCR beta chain was sequenced in a study of CD8+CD57+ T cells in acquired aplastic anemia. The overall study: The sorted CD4+ and CD8+ cells yielded an average around 3.4 ug of DNA. Healthy-donor CD4+ cells averaged about 11 million reads. Points from the study as a whole: The study identified roughly 29 CD8+ CDR3 sequences shared by patients and controls. Any difference that existed in CD8+ Simpson's diversity between patients and controls was not significant.

Profiles of TCR beta VDJ and CDR3 were generated from a genomic DNA template. TCRdb recomputed calls from the reads with MiXCR, one row per CDR3 protein. The sample records just over 400,000 distinct CDR3 sequences, about two thirds being singletons. This clonotype came up many times. Its antigen is as yet unknown. The receptor was isolated from a human donor in good health, serving as a control. The sequenced sample consisted of sorted CD4+, CD8+, or CD8+CD57+ T cells (not recorded which) from PBMCs.

The CDR3 region is CASSNEDRETQYF. DNA for the CDR3: TGTGCCAGTAGTAATGAGGACAGAGAGACCCAGTACTTC. The chain couples TRBV19 to TRBJ2-5; D might be TRBD1 (6 bases). This CDR3 is 13 amino acids long. The V gene lost 4 bases and the J gene lost 4 bases, with 10 bases spanning the gap. CDR1 and CDR2 from the germline V gene are LNHDA and SQIVND (reference sequence).